The 16 T cell receptor beta chains in this list originate from one sample, sequenced in a study of regulatory T cells in long-lasting Graves disease. For TCR beta, libraries came from iRepertoire HTBI primers and Arm-PCR of CDR3 regions. TCRdb passed the multiplex PCR reads through MiXCR, listing each CDR3 protein once. The table lists about 400,000 distinct CDR3 sequences, about a fifth of them singletons. Specified time point: persistent/refractory GD, antithyroid drugs over 5 years with positive TRAb. RNA extracted from PBMCs served as the sequencing template. This material consisted of peripheral blood mononuclear cells (PBMCs), taken when the disease was refractory, from a patient treated with antithyroid drugs. These receptors all stem from a female donor with Graves disease.

The chain uses TRBV20-1 and TRBJ2-7, with 7 bases lining up with TRBD2. The CDR3 totals 13 residues. In germline, CDR1 is DFQATT, CDR2 SNEGSKA (reference sequence). J gave up 5 bases and V 1 base, and 5 bases lay outside the gene matches. CDR3 sequence reads: CSARAGGSHEQYF. The CDR3 coding sequence is TGCAGTGCTAGAGCGGGAGGTTCCCACGAGCAGTACTTC.

This clonotype was seen a handful of times. This chain connects TRBV29-1 to TRBJ2-5; 8 bases are shared with TRBD1. The CDR3 runs to 16 residues. The junction had 10 bases not matched to a gene; V was cut back by 0 bases and J by 4 bases. Germline V gene lookup returns CDR1 SQVTM and CDR2 ANQGSEA. For the CDR3, the DNA is TGCAGCGTTGAAGACCAAAGTGGGACAGGACCAGAGACCCAGTACTTC. Translation: CSVEDQSGTGPETQYF.

This clonotype occurred many times. The rearrangement joins TRBV27 to TRBJ2-5; 9 nucleotides agree with TRBD2. The germline gives CDR1 MNHEY, CDR2 SMNVEV (reference sequence). J lost 3 bases, V lost 7 bases, and 9 bases had no gene match. The CDR3 covers 15 residues. The CDR3 here is CASKTLLAGEETQYF. The CDR3 DNA reads as TGTGCCAGCAAAACTCTGTTAGCGGGAGAAGAGACCCAGTACTTC.

This clonotype was detected many times. The V gene is TRBV3-1, the J gene TRBJ2-7, with 8 positions matching TRBD1. Germline CDR1 LGHDT, CDR2 YNNKEL (reference sequence). The V gene end was trimmed by 0 bases and the J gene end by 0 bases; junction bases not matched to a gene: 10. The CDR3 consists of 18 residues. CDR3 in DNA: TGTGCCAGCAGCCAAGACGCCCCCGGGACAGGCTTCTCCTACGAGCAGTACTTC. It translates to CASSQDAPGTGFSYEQYF.

This rearrangement joins TRBV4-2 to TRBJ2-7, with 8 positions matching TRBD2. Germline lookup yields CDR1 LGHNA and CDR2 YNFKEQ. The ends lost 0 bases at V and 3 bases at J; junction bases unmatched: 7. The CDR3 consists of 16 residues. The CDR3 loop reads CASSQEGALAGYEQYF. CDR3 sequence (DNA): TGTGCCAGCAGCCAAGAAGGCGCCCTAGCGGGCTACGAGCAGTACTTC.

This chain joins TRBV27 and TRBJ2-1; a possible D gene is TRBD1 (5 bases). Per germline, CDR1 MNHEY and CDR2 SMNVEV (reference sequence). Trimming stripped 5 bases from V and 4 bases from J, with 12 bases between. The CDR3 loop spans 14 amino acids. CDR3 in DNA: TGTGCCAGCAGTCTCCGAGCAGGGTACAATGAGCAGTTCTTC. Protein product: CASSLRAGYNEQFF.

This chain links TRBV10-1 with TRBJ2-2; 7 bases fit TRBD1. Trimming took 6 bases from V and 6 from J; bases not matched to a gene: 7. Germline V gene data show CDR1 as WNHNN and CDR2 as SYGVQD (reference sequence). The CDR3 covers 14 residues. The DNA of the CDR3 is TGCGCCAGCAGCGGGACAGCGAATTCCGGGGAGCTGTTTTTT. This sequence encodes CASSGTANSGELFF.

This clonotype was observed a handful of times. The junction shows a germline mismatch at one end, possibly a read error. This sequence joins TRBV12-3 or TRBV12-4 and TRBJ1-1, with D perhaps TRBD1 (5 bases). This CDR3 is built from 13 residues. In DNA, the CDR3 is TGTGCCAGCAGAGGGACTGGGAACACTGAAACTTTCTTT. Encoded protein: CASRGTGNTETFF.

This clonotype was counted at least ten times. The chain is built from TRBV28 and TRBJ2-2; possibly TRBD1 or TRBD2 for D (5 bases each). CDR3 size: 16 residues. Germline assignment: CDR1 MDHEN and CDR2 SYDVKM. V lost 4 bases and J lost 0, with 12 bases in between. The CDR3 reads CASSSFGATNTGELFF. The CDR3 coding sequence is TGTGCCAGCAGTTCCTTCGGGGCCACGAACACCGGGGAGCTGTTTTTT.

The chain recombines TRBV4-3 with TRBJ2-7; D gene uncertain. V was pared by 3 bases and J by 4 bases, with 10 bases between. This CDR3 comprises 13 residues. CDR1 LGHNA and CDR2 YSLEER come from the germline V gene. The CDR3: CASSQDKSYEQYF. The DNA for the CDR3 is TGCGCCAGCAGCCAGGATAAAAGTTACGAGCAGTACTTC.

Only a few counts were recorded for this clonotype. This chain joins TRBV28 and TRBJ2-3; D gene unclear. This CDR3 is built from 15 residues. Germline V gene lookup returns CDR1 MDHEN and CDR2 SYDVKM. V was shortened by 6 bases and J by 2 bases, with 15 bases between the two germline ends. CDR3: CASSLLPAYTDTQYF. In DNA form, the CDR3 reads TGTGCCAGCAGCCTCCTCCCTGCATACACAGATACGCAGTATTTT.

V gene TRBV3-1 combines with J gene TRBJ1-3, with D unclear. Trimming pared 4 bases from V and 0 bases from J, leaving 10 bases between. Germline V gene data show CDR1 as LGHDT and CDR2 as YNNKEL (reference sequence). This CDR3 has 15 residues. The CDR3 protein is CASSLDTYSGNTIYF. DNA of the CDR3: TGTGCCAGCAGCCTTGACACCTACTCTGGAAACACCATATATTTT.

The genes are TRBV7-3 and TRBJ1-6; D is unresolved. With 5 bases removed from V and 7 bases from J, the gap between germline ends came to 21 bases. The CDR3 runs to 17 residues. Germline-derived CDR1 and CDR2 are SGHTA and FQGTGA. CDR3 region: CASSPGSRHDHNSPLHF. The CDR3 coding sequence is TGTGCCAGCAGCCCCGGCTCAAGGCACGATCACAATTCACCCCTCCACTTT.

The table lists this clonotype with a few counts. The chain uses TRBV27 and TRBJ2-2, with D maybe TRBD2 (6 bases). The V and J ends lost 3 bases and 2 bases respectively, with 10 bases between them. This CDR3 is 15 amino acids long. CDR1 is MNHEY, CDR2 SMNVEV, per germline (reference sequence). The CDR3 loop reads CASSFSGLNTGELFF. The CDR3 nucleotides read TGTGCCAGCAGTTTTAGCGGACTTAACACCGGGGAGCTGTTTTTT.

This clonotype was counted at least ten times. This chain links TRBV27 with TRBJ2-4; D is possibly TRBD1 or TRBD2 (5 bases each). Germline lookup yields CDR1 MNHEY and CDR2 SMNVEV (reference sequence). The CDR3 is 16 residues long. The V and J ends lost 5 bases and 1 base respectively, with 15 bases between them. The CDR3 region has the DNA TGTGCCAGCAGTACGGGACCGATGCCCGCCAAAAACATTCAGTACTTC. Amino acids: CASSTGPMPAKNIQYF.

This clonotype occurred many times. The chain is built from TRBV7-2 and TRBJ1-2; D remains unclear. The V gene's germline CDR1 is SGHTA and CDR2 FQGNSA. CDR3 length equals 17 residues. The germline V and J ends were trimmed by 6 bases and 7 bases, with 27 bases remaining between them. The CDR3 here is CASSPSLDAGKMGGYTF. CDR3 nucleotide sequence: TGTGCCAGCAGTCCTAGTCTGGACGCGGGGAAAATGGGTGGCTACACCTTC.